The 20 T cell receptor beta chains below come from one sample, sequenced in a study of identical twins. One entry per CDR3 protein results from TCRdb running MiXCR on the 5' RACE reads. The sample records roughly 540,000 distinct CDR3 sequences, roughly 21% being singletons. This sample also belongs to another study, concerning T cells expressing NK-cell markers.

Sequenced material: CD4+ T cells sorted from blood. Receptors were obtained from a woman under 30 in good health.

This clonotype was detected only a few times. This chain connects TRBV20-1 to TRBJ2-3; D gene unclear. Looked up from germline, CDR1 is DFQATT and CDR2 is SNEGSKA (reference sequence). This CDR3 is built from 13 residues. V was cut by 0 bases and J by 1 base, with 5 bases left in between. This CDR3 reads CSARDMGTDTQYF. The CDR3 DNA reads TGCAGTGCTAGAGATATGGGCACAGATACGCAGTATTTT.

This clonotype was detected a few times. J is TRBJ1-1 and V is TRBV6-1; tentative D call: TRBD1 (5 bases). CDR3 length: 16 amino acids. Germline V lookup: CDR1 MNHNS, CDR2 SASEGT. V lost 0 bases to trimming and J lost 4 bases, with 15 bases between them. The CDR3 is CASSEALVGRGTEAFF. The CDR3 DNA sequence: TGTGCCAGCAGTGAAGCGCTTGTGGGTAGGGGCACTGAAGCTTTCTTT.

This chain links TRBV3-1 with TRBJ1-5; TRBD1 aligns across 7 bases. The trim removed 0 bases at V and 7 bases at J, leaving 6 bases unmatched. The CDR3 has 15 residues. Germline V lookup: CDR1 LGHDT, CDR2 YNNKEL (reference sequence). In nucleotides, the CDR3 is TGTGCCAGCAGCCAAGACCACAGGGGAGGACAGCCCCAGCATTTT. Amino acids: CASSQDHRGGQPQHF.

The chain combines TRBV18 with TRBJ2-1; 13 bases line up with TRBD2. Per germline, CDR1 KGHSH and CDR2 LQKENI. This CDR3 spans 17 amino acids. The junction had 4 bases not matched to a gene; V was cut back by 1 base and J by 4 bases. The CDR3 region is CASSPRLAGGPYNEQFF. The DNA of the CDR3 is TGTGCCAGCTCACCACGACTAGCGGGGGGCCCTTACAATGAGCAGTTCTTC.

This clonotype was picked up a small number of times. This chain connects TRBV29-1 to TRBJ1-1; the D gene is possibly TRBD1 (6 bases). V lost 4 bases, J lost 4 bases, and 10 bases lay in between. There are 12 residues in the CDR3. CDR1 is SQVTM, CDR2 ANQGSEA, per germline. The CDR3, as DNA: TGCAGCGTTGGGGGGCCAGGCACTGAAGCTTTCTTT. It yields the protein CSVGGPGTEAFF.

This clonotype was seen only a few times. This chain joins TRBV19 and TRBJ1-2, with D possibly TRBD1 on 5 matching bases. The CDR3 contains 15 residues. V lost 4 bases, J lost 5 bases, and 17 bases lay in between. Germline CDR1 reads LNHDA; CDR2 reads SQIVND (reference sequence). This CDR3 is CASSKAARQQYGYTF. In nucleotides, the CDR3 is TGTGCCAGTAGTAAGGCGGCGAGACAGCAATATGGCTACACCTTC.

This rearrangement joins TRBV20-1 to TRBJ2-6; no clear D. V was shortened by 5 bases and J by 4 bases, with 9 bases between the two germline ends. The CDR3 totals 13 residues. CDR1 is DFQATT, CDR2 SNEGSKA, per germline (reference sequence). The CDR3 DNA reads TGCAGTGCTGGCCCCTCCGGGGCCAACGTCCTGACTTTC. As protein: CSAGPSGANVLTF.

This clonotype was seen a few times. The CDR3 bases are TGTGCCAGCAGTCGCTACAGGGACAGCAATCAGCCCCAGCATTTT. This translates into CASSRYRDSNQPQHF. V usage is TRBV12-3 or TRBV12-4 and J usage is TRBJ1-5, with D possibly TRBD1 on 6 matching bases. V was pared by 5 bases and J by 1 base, with 12 bases between. This CDR3 comprises 15 residues.

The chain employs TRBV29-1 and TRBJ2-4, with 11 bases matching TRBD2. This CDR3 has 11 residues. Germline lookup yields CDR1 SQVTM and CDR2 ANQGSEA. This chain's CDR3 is CTGTSGNIQYF. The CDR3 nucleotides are TGCACCGGGACTAGCGGAAACATTCAGTACTTC.

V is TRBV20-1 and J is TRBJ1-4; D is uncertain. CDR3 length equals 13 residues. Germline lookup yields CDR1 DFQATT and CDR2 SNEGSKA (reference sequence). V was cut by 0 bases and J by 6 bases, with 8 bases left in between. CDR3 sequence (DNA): TGCAGTGCTAGAGACCTTGGCGATGAAAAACTGTTTTTT. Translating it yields CSARDLGDEKLFF.

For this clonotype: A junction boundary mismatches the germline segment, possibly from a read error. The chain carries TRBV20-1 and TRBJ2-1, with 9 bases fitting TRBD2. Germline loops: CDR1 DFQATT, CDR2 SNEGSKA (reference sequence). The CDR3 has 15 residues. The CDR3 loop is CSAGSGSAAYNKQFF. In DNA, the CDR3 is TGCAGTGCTGGTAGCGGGAGTGCCGCCTACAATAAGCAGTTCTTC.

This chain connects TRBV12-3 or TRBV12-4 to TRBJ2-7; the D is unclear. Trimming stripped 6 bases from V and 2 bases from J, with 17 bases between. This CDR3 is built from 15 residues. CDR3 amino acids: CASSNGPHGTYEQYF. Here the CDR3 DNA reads TGTGCCAGCAGCAACGGCCCACATGGAACCTACGAGCAGTACTTC.

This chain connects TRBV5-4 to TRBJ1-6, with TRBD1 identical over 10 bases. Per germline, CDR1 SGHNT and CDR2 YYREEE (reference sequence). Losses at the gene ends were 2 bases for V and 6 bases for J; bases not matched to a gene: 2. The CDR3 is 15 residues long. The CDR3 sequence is CASSLGQGGNSPLHF. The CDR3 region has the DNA TGTGCCAGCAGCTTAGGACAGGGGGGTAATTCACCCCTCCACTTT. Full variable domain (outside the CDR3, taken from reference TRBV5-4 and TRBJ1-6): ETGVTQSPTHLIKTRGQQVTLRCSSQSGHNTVSWYQQALGQGPQFIFQYYREEENGRGNFPPRFSGLQFPNYSSELNVNALELDDSALYLCASSLGQGGNSPLHFGNGTRLTVT.

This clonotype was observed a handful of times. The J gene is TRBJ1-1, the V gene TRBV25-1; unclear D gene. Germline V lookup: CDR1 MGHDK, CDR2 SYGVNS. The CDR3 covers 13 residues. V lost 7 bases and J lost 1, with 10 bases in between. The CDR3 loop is CASKREGNTEAFF. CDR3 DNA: TGTGCCAGCAAACGGGAGGGGAACACTGAAGCTTTCTTT.

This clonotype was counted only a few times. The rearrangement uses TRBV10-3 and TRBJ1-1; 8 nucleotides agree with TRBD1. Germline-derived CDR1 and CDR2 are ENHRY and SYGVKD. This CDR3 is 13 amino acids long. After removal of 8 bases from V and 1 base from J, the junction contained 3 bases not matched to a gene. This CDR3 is CAIGGQGNTEAFF. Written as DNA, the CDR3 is TGTGCCATCGGAGGACAGGGGAACACTGAAGCTTTCTTT.

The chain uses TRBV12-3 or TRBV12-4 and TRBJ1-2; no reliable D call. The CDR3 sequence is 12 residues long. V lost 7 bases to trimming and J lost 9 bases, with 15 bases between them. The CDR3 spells CASTRDSISYTF. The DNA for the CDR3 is TGTGCCAGCACTCGGGATTCGATAAGCTACACCTTC.

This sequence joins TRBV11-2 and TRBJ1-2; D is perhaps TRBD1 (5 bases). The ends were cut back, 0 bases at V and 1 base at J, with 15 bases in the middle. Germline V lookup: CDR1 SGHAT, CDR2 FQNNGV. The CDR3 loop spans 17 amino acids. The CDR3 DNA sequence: TGTGCCAGCAGCTTAGACCTCCCCGGGACGGTTAACTATGGCTACACCTTC. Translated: CASSLDLPGTVNYGYTF.

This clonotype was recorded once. The CDR3: CASSVNLAAEQYF. CDR3 bases: TGTGCCAGCAGCGTTAATCTAGCGGCGGAGCAGTACTTC. The chain recombines TRBV9 with TRBJ2-7, with 7 positions matching TRBD2. The J segment lost 7 bases and the V segment lost 2 bases, leaving 6 bases of the junction unmatched. CDR3 length: 13 residues. CDR1 and CDR2 from the germline V gene are SGDLS and YYNGEE.

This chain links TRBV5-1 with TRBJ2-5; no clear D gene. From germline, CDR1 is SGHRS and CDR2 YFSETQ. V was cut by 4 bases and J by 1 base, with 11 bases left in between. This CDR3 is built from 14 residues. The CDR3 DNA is TGCGCCAGCAGCAAGGGCTCCACCCAAGAGACCCAGTACTTC. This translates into CASSKGSTQETQYF.

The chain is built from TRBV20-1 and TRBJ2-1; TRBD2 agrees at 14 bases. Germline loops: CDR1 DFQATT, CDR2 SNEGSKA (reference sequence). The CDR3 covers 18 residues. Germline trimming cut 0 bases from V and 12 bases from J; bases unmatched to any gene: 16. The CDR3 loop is CSARDEDRGLAGVQGQFF. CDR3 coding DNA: TGCAGTGCTAGAGATGAGGACCGGGGACTAGCGGGAGTTCAAGGGCAGTTCTTC.